Each of the 6 T cell receptor beta chains below was sequenced from the same sample in a study of PD-1 blockade in classical Hodgkin lymphoma (dated by TCRdb to between 2020 and 2021). The library was prepared using the immunoSEQ multiplex PCR assay. TCRdb mirrors the immuneACCESS table, restricted to in-frame sequences. Some clones are absent from its copies; in checked studies, under half trace to an unresolved V gene, and the reason for the others is unknown. For this sample the table gives 90,000 to 110,000 clones, of which roughly nine tenths were detected only once. The ten largest clonotypes hold 15% to 20% of the sample. In light of the paper, this sample's time point label describes: cycle 4 day 1 (C4D1), after less than seven weeks of nivolumab. Every trial patient had relapsed following autologous stem cell transplantation, and prior brentuximab vedotin exposure was what differed among cohorts A, B and C.

This material consisted of peripheral blood mononuclear cells (PBMCs), taken before the fourth cycle of nivolumab. Receptor source: a human donor with classical Hodgkin lymphoma.

This chain links TRBV5-4 with TRBJ2-5; TRBD2 matches 8 bases. The CDR3 spans 18 residues. The J segment lost 5 bases and the V segment lost 5 bases, leaving 20 bases of the junction unmatched. Germline CDR1 reads SGHNT; CDR2 reads YYREEE (reference sequence). This chain's CDR3 is CASSESSWASGSRETQYF. In nucleotides, the CDR3 is TGTGCCAGCAGTGAATCATCCTGGGCCAGCGGGAGTAGGGAGACCCAGTACTTC.

This clone was seen only once. The chain carries TRBV4-2 and TRBJ2-7; 7 bases align to TRBD1. The CDR3 totals 14 residues. Unmatched junction bases numbered 11, after V lost 5 bases and J lost 7 bases. From germline, CDR1 is LGHNA and CDR2 YNFKEQ. The CDR3 region has the DNA TGTGCCAGCAGCTCACACAGGGGATTAGGGGAGCAGTACTTC. This gives the protein CASSSHRGLGEQYF.

The V call is TRBV7-9, the J call TRBJ2-7, with 9 bases identical to TRBD2. The V gene end was trimmed by 4 bases and the J gene end by 0 bases; junction bases not matched to a gene: 7. This CDR3 is built from 16 residues. CDR1 is SEHNR, CDR2 FQNEAQ, per germline (reference sequence). CDR3 residues: CASSSLTSGTSYEQYF. The CDR3 DNA reads as TGTGCCAGCAGCTCCTTGACTAGCGGAACCTCCTACGAGCAGTACTTC.

The V call is TRBV2, the J call TRBJ1-2, with TRBD1 matching 9 bases. In germline, CDR1 is SNHLY, CDR2 FYNNEI. V trimming: 6 bases; J trimming: 4 bases; junction bases outside the gene matches: 6. The CDR3 sequence is 14 residues long. The CDR3 bases are TGTGCCAGCAGCCCGACAGGGGGAGGCTATGGCTACACCTTC. Encoded protein: CASSPTGGGYGYTF. Full variable domain (outside the CDR3, taken from reference TRBV2 and TRBJ1-2): EPEVTQTPSHQVTQMGQEVILRCVPISNHLYFYWYRQILGQKVEFLVSFYNNEISEKSEIFDDQFSVERPDGSNFTLKIRSTKLEDSAMYFCASSPTGGGYGYTFGSGTRLTVV.

This sequence joins TRBV5-1 and TRBJ1-1; weak D call: TRBD1 (5 bases). CDR1 is SGHRS and CDR2 is YFSETQ in the germline V gene. V lost 6 bases and J 1 base, leaving 22 bases between the germline ends. This CDR3 has 17 amino acids. The CDR3 loop reads CASTNDLGPNTNTEAFF. The CDR3 DNA follows: TGCGCCAGCACCAACGATTTGGGACCGAATACGAACACTGAAGCTTTCTTT.

The chain links TRBV28 to TRBJ1-2, with 12 bases lining up with TRBD1. J was trimmed by 6 bases and V by 3 bases; bases with no gene match: 11. The CDR3 has 17 amino acids. Germline values: CDR1 MDHEN, CDR2 SYDVKM. In DNA, the CDR3 is TGTGCCAGCAGTTTCCGGGACAGGGGGCTAGTTCTGGATGGCTACACCTTC. Translated: CASSFRDRGLVLDGYTF.